This T cell receptor (beta chain) originates from a study of T-cell reconstitution after alpha-beta-depleted transplantation in children. A note on this clonotype: What it recognizes is unknown.

The V and J ends lost 4 bases and 2 bases respectively, with 12 bases between them. Germline V gene sequence: CDR1 MNHEY, CDR2 SVGAGI. The CDR3 contains 15 residues. Whole-study results and caveats: T-cell numbers and diversity, one year after transplant, stemmed largely from T cells that were newly produced. Recipient T cells and thymic progenitors that survived gave rise to the high TCRbeta diversity observed at day 60 in some patients. As was reported, about two months after transplant, alpha-beta T cells came from several hundred expanded graft clones.

A TCRbeta library incorporating unique molecular identifiers was prepared. TCRdb re-analysed the PCR reads in MiXCR, keeping a single row per CDR3 protein. The repertoire holds fewer than 450,000 distinct CDR3 sequences, 15% to 20% seen once, with roughly 40% in the top ten. This sequence originates from a male patient aged 2 to 9 who had a stem cell transplant for acute lymphoblastic leukemia, so the T cells may come from the graft donor. Source: PBMCs, mostly from graft donor cells, taken 360 days after TCRalphabeta/CD19-depleted stem cell transplant. The chain is built from TRBV6-5 and TRBJ1-5; D not certain. The CDR3 nucleotides read TGTGCCAGCAGTTCTGGCAGGAAGCGCAATCAGCCCCAGCATTTT. Its translation: CASSSGRKRNQPQHF.